This passage covers 20 T cell receptor beta chains from one sample sequenced in a study of T-cell memory formation after mild COVID-19. TCRdb ran MiXCR on the 5' RACE reads and lists one entry per CDR3 protein. The data contain fewer than 550,000 distinct CDR3 sequences, around 20% of them seen just once; the ten biggest clones take up approximately 8.1%. The sample was PBMCs or a T cell subset sorted from them (not recorded which). These receptors were obtained from an adult woman who had mild COVID-19 (a few samples of this study predate the infection). Cell type and time point are not known.

This clonotype was seen a handful of times. The V call is TRBV20-1, the J call TRBJ2-7; TRBD2 matches at 13 bases. Germline-derived CDR1 and CDR2 are DFQATT and SNEGSKA (reference sequence). The CDR3 extends over 14 amino acids. The V gene end was trimmed by 2 bases and the J gene end by 4 bases; junction bases not matched to a gene: 2. CDR3 sequence: CSARRGLAGYEQYF. In DNA, the CDR3 is TGCAGTGCTAGACGGGGACTAGCGGGGTACGAGCAGTACTTC.

There are a few counts of this clonotype. The chain carries TRBV20-1 and TRBJ2-3; D is unresolved. From germline, CDR1 is DFQATT and CDR2 SNEGSKA (reference sequence). V was cut by 5 bases and J by 3 bases, with 6 bases left in between. CDR3 length equals 11 residues. This CDR3 reads CSALFTDTQYF. In DNA, the CDR3 is TGCAGTGCTCTTTTTACAGATACGCAGTATTTT.

This clonotype has only a few counts. The chain is built from TRBV15 and TRBJ1-2; no definite D call. Trimming shortened V by 1 base and J by 5 bases, and 8 bases separated the two germline ends. Germline values: CDR1 LNHNV, CDR2 YYDKDF (reference sequence). The CDR3 length is 13 residues. CDR3 sequence reads: CATSRGAEYGYTF. The CDR3 nucleotides read TGTGCCACCAGCAGAGGGGCGGAGTATGGCTACACCTTC.

In this sample, this clonotype turned up a few times. V is TRBV11-2 and J is TRBJ1-2, with a weak D call TRBD1 (5 bases). The CDR3 totals 16 residues. In germline, CDR1 is SGHAT, CDR2 FQNNGV. V gave up 5 bases and J gave up 8 bases, with 24 bases separating them. The CDR3 DNA reads as TGTGCCAGCAGCCTTAGGAACGCTGGGACCCTAGGGGGCTACACCTTC. It codes for CASSLRNAGTLGGYTF. The whole variable domain, filled in from reference TRBV11-2 and TRBJ1-2, reads EAGVAQSPRYKIIEKRQSVAFWCNPISGHATLYWYQQILGQGPKLLIQFQNNGVVDDSQLPKDRFSAERLKGVDSTLKIQPAKLEDSAVYLCASSLRNAGTLGGYTFGSGTRLTVV.

This clonotype showed up just a few times. The rearrangement joins TRBV7-3 to TRBJ2-5; D possibly matches TRBD1 or TRBD2 (6 bases each). The V gene lost 1 base and the J gene lost 4 bases, with 13 bases spanning the gap. The length of the CDR3 is 15 residues. The germline V gene encodes CDR1 SGHTA and CDR2 FQGTGA. CDR3 loop: CASSLNGGEGETQYF. Here the CDR3 DNA reads TGTGCCAGCAGCTTAAACGGGGGCGAGGGAGAGACCCAGTACTTC.

This chain uses TRBV7-8 with TRBJ2-5, with unresolved D. Per germline, CDR1 SGHVS and CDR2 FQNEAQ. The CDR3 has 17 amino acids. Between the trimmed V and J ends, which lost 1 base and 1 base, there was a span of 16 bases. The CDR3 DNA reads TGTGCCAGCAGCTTAGTTGGTTTGGTACAGTCCCAAGAGACCCAGTACTTC. This translates into CASSLVGLVQSQETQYF.

V usage is TRBV6-2 or TRBV6-3 and J usage is TRBJ2-1, with D possibly TRBD2 on 6 matching bases. The germline gives CDR1 MNHEY, CDR2 SVGEGT. This CDR3 region has 16 residues. V lost 3 bases, J lost 0 bases, and 12 bases lay in between. The CDR3 DNA reads as TGTGCCAGCAGTTATGGGAGCGGGCCCTCCTACAATGAGCAGTTCTTC. Protein sequence: CASSYGSGPSYNEQFF.

This sequence joins TRBV12-3 or TRBV12-4 and TRBJ2-3, with D perhaps assigned TRBD1 or TRBD2 (5 bases each). This CDR3 is built from 16 residues. With 7 bases removed from V and 3 bases from J, the gap between germline ends came to 20 bases. The CDR3 region has the DNA TGTGCCAGCAATCCCGCCCGGGGCGCAGGGACAGATACGCAGTATTTT. Translation gives CASNPARGAGTDTQYF.

The V and J genes are TRBV5-1 and TRBJ1-1; maybe TRBD1 (5 bases). Trimming stripped 7 bases from V and 2 bases from J, with 9 bases between. CDR3 length equals 12 residues. Germline assignment: CDR1 SGHRS and CDR2 YFSETQ. CDR3 bases: TGCGCCAGCCGGGACGGAAACACTGAAGCTTTCTTT. It codes for CASRDGNTEAFF.

This chain links TRBV7-9 with TRBJ2-1; TRBD2 matches at 16 bases. Looked up from germline, CDR1 is SEHNR and CDR2 is FQNEAQ (reference sequence). J gave up 3 bases and V 4 bases, and 9 bases lay outside the gene matches. The CDR3 consists of 19 residues. Written as DNA, the CDR3 is TGTGCCAGCAGCTCCGGCGGGACTAGCGGGAGGGGGGTCTACAATGAGCAGTTCTTC. Its translation is CASSSGGTSGRGVYNEQFF. Variable domain in full (rest from reference TRBV7-9 and TRBJ2-1): DTGVSQNPRHKITKRGQNVTFRCDPISEHNRLYWYRQTLGQGPEFLTYFQNEAQLEKSRLLSDRFSAERPKGSFSTLEIQRTEQGDSAMYLCASSSGGTSGRGVYNEQFFGPGTRLTVL.

This sequence joins TRBV9 and TRBJ1-2, with 7 bases identical to TRBD1. The CDR3 totals 14 residues. Germline V gene data show CDR1 as SGDLS and CDR2 as YYNGEE. V shed 4 bases and J 5 bases; nucleotides not matched to a gene: 8. The CDR3 nucleotides read TGTGCCAGCAGCCCAGGACAGGCGATGTATGGCTACACCTTC. It codes for CASSPGQAMYGYTF.

This clonotype was seen more than once but under ten times. This chain joins TRBV14 and TRBJ1-5; D not resolved. Germline CDR1 SGHDN, CDR2 FVKESK. The CDR3 has 14 residues. Trimming removed 2 bases at V and 2 bases at J, with 7 bases between. The chain's CDR3 is CASSQYGGNQPQHF. CDR3 DNA: TGTGCCAGCAGCCAATACGGAGGCAATCAGCCCCAGCATTTT.

The CDR3 bases are TGTGCCAGCAGCGTAGATACTGGAAACGAAGCTTTCTTT. This sequence encodes CASSVDTGNEAFF. The rearrangement joins TRBV9 to TRBJ1-1; the D is unclear. Germline CDR1 is SGDLS and CDR2 is YYNGEE. The length of the CDR3 is 13 residues. Trimming removed 0 bases from V and 8 bases from J, with 11 bases in between.

The rearrangement links TRBV3-1 to TRBJ2-1; D could derive from TRBD1 or TRBD2 (5 bases each). CDR3 size: 17 residues. Trimming pared 3 bases from V and 9 bases from J, leaving 24 bases between. Germline lookup yields CDR1 LGHDT and CDR2 YNNKEL (reference sequence). CDR3 nucleotides: TGTGCCAGCAGCCAGAACCAAAGAGTGGCCGCTGGGGGTGAGCAGTTCTTC. It translates to CASSQNQRVAAGGEQFF.

The V gene is TRBV6-4, the J gene TRBJ2-5, with D possibly called TRBD1 or TRBD2 (5 bases each). The V gene lost 7 bases and the J gene lost 5 bases, with 14 bases spanning the gap. The CDR3 runs to 13 residues. Germline V gene lookup returns CDR1 MRHNA and CDR2 SNTAGT. CDR3 in DNA: TGTGCCAGCAAGGGACCACCCGGGGAGACCCAGTACTTC. Amino acids: CASKGPPGETQYF.

This chain uses TRBV28 with TRBJ2-5, with 10 bases fitting TRBD2. The germline gives CDR1 MDHEN, CDR2 SYDVKM. This CDR3 is 15 amino acids long. With 6 bases clipped from V and 1 base from J, the junction kept 5 bases outside the gene matches. The CDR3 sequence is CASRTLAGVQETQYF. In nucleotides, the CDR3 is TGTGCCAGCAGGACTCTAGCGGGAGTCCAAGAGACCCAGTACTTC. Looking up the rest from reference TRBV28 and TRBJ2-5 gives the full variable domain: DVKVTQSSRYLVKRTGEKVFLECVQDMDHENMFWYRQDPGLGLRLIYFSYDVKMKEKGDIPEGYSVSREKKERFSLILESASTNQTSMYLCASRTLAGVQETQYFGPGTRLLVL.

This clonotype was seen ten or more times. The germline gene is not matched at one end of the junction; a read error may be the cause. This chain links TRBV7-9 with TRBJ1-2; a possible D gene is TRBD1 (5 bases). The CDR3 runs to 13 residues. In germline, CDR1 is SEHNR, CDR2 FQNEAQ (reference sequence). In DNA, the CDR3 is TGTGCCAGCAGTTTAGCAGGGAACTATGGCTACACCTTC. Encoded protein: CASSLAGNYGYTF.

This clonotype has a handful of counts. V usage is TRBV29-1 and J usage is TRBJ1-2; D is undetermined. Germline V gives CDR1 SQVTM, CDR2 ANQGSEA. CDR3 length: 12 residues. V lost 6 bases and J 2 bases, leaving 10 bases between the germline ends. The CDR3 sequence is CSVKVRNYGYTF. The CDR3 bases are TGCAGCGTGAAGGTGCGGAACTATGGCTACACCTTC.

This rearrangement joins TRBV24-1 to TRBJ1-1; D uncertain. Per germline, CDR1 KGHDR and CDR2 SFDVKD. CDR3 length: 14 residues. V was pared by 4 bases and J by 3 bases, with 11 bases between. CDR3 sequence reads: CATSDSLTHTEAFF. In DNA form, the CDR3 reads TGTGCCACCAGTGACTCCTTGACCCACACTGAAGCTTTCTTT.

This clonotype was detected only a few times. This chain connects TRBV7-9 to TRBJ2-5; 9 bases line up with TRBD1. CDR3 length: 17 amino acids. Trimming took 4 bases from V and 5 from J; bases not matched to a gene: 14. The germline V gene encodes CDR1 SEHNR and CDR2 FQNEAQ (reference sequence). CDR3 sequence reads: CASSSKRTGGALETQYF. Here the CDR3 DNA reads TGTGCCAGCAGCTCGAAGCGAACAGGGGGCGCGTTGGAGACCCAGTACTTC.